What follows are 30 T cell receptor beta chains derived from one specimen sequenced in a study of blood T cell repertoires in COVID-19. Using immunoSEQ multiplex PCR, the repertoire was profiled, and TCRdb retains in-frame clones only, with some absent. The sample holds about 150,000 clones, less than 95% seen once. Sequencing was performed on peripheral blood. These receptors all come from a man over 45 with acute or convalescent COVID-19.

The rearrangement uses TRBV11-2 and TRBJ1-2, with D possibly matching TRBD1 (5 bases). The V gene's germline CDR1 is SGHAT and CDR2 FQNNGV. This CDR3 comprises 15 residues. Deletions cut 3 bases from V and 4 bases from J, with 15 bases between. The CDR3 nucleotides read TGTGCCAGCAGCTTGGGGGAGGGGATGATCTATGGCTACACCTTC. This translates into CASSLGEGMIYGYTF.

The rearrangement uses TRBV2 and TRBJ1-2, with D possibly TRBD1 on 5 matching bases. Germline values: CDR1 SNHLY, CDR2 FYNNEI. The CDR3 loop spans 12 amino acids. The V end lost 7 bases, the J end lost 3 bases, and 9 bases lay between the germline ends. The CDR3 DNA sequence: TGTGCCAGCAAAGGGGTAGACTATGGCTACACCTTC. Translating gives CASKGVDYGYTF.

V is TRBV29-1 and J is TRBJ1-5; tentatively, D is TRBD1 (6 bases). V lost 4 bases, J lost 7 bases, and 14 bases lay in between. The length of the CDR3 is 13 residues. CDR1 and CDR2 from the germline V gene are SQVTM and ANQGSEA. DNA for the CDR3: TGCAGCGTTGGGGGGGGCGGGAAGCAGCCCCAGCATTTT. This gives the protein CSVGGGGKQPQHF.

The chain recombines TRBV7-2 with TRBJ1-3; the match to TRBD1 covers 7 bases. The ends lost 4 bases at V and 3 bases at J; junction bases unmatched: 3. This CDR3 spans 14 amino acids. CDR1 is SGHTA and CDR2 is FQGNSA in the germline V gene. The CDR3 DNA is TGTGCCAGCAGCTCGTGGGACAGTGGAAACACCATATATTTT. This sequence encodes CASSSWDSGNTIYF.

The chain couples TRBV5-6 to TRBJ2-7; D might be TRBD2 (6 bases). Per germline, CDR1 SGHDT and CDR2 YYEEEE. V was trimmed by 4 bases and J by 2 bases, leaving 16 bases between them. This CDR3 has 15 residues. CDR3 sequence (DNA): TGTGCCAGCAGCCCGGGACTCCCAGGAACCTACGAGCAGTACTTC. Protein: CASSPGLPGTYEQYF.

The chain combines TRBV7-9 with TRBJ1-4; 8 bases are a match to TRBD1. The CDR3 spans 15 residues. V lost 8 bases to trimming and J lost 3 bases; unmatched junction nucleotides: 8. In germline, CDR1 is SEHNR, CDR2 FQNEAQ (reference sequence). Here the CDR3 reads CASGGAGQANEKLFF. CDR3 DNA: TGTGCCAGCGGTGGGGCGGGACAGGCTAATGAAAAACTGTTTTTT.

This clone has a single count. The chain has TRBV29-1 and TRBJ2-5, with 7 bases lining up with TRBD2. The CDR3 extends over 15 amino acids. V shed 3 bases, J shed 5 bases, and the junction held 12 bases outside the gene matches. In germline, CDR1 is SQVTM, CDR2 ANQGSEA. The CDR3 sequence is CSVETGRETWETQYF. The CDR3 DNA is TGCAGCGTTGAGACTGGGCGGGAGACGTGGGAGACCCAGTACTTC.

This clone was found a few times. This chain connects TRBV14 to TRBJ2-1; 7 bases line up with TRBD2. The CDR3 has 16 residues. Germline assignment: CDR1 SGHDN and CDR2 FVKESK. The V segment lost 3 bases and the J segment 0 bases; nucleotides outside the gene matches: 5. CDR3 residues: CASSHAGVRSYNEQFF. The CDR3 coding sequence is TGTGCCAGCAGCCATGCGGGGGTTCGCTCCTACAATGAGCAGTTCTTC.

This clone was seen a few times. The chain carries TRBV30 and TRBJ2-6, with 8 bases lining up with TRBD2. V lost 3 bases to trimming and J lost 2 bases; unmatched junction nucleotides: 6. In germline, CDR1 is GTSNPN, CDR2 SVGIG (reference sequence). The CDR3 spans 16 residues. CDR3 nucleotide sequence: TGTGCCTGGAGCCCCGGGGGGGGAGCTGGGGCCAACGTCCTGACTTTC. As protein: CAWSPGGGAGANVLTF. Combining the CDR3 with reference TRBV30 and TRBJ2-6 gives the whole variable domain SQTIHQWPATLVQPVGSPLSLECTVEGTSNPNLYWYRQAAGRGLQLLFYSVGIGQISSEVPQNLSASRPQDRQFILSSKKLLLSDSGFYLCAWSPGGGAGANVLTFGAGSRLTVL.

This rearrangement joins TRBV6-6 to TRBJ1-5; the D is unclear. Trimming removed 5 bases from V and 5 bases from J, with 22 bases in between. Germline V lookup: CDR1 MNHNY, CDR2 SVGAGI (reference sequence). The CDR3 sequence is 17 residues long. CDR3 residues: CASSHPIEVILDQPQHF. Here the CDR3 DNA reads TGTGCCAGCAGTCATCCGATAGAGGTAATCCTCGATCAGCCCCAGCATTTT.

This chain connects TRBV5-8 to TRBJ1-5, with D possibly TRBD1 on 5 matching bases. Trimming pared 9 bases from V and 7 bases from J, leaving 17 bases between. Germline CDR1 is SGHTS and CDR2 is YDEGEE. This CDR3 spans 13 amino acids. The CDR3 spells CATAGGIGQPQHF. The CDR3 DNA reads as TGTGCCACCGCGGGGGGGATCGGCCAGCCCCAGCATTTT.

The chain uses TRBV5-4 and TRBJ2-7, with 14 nucleotides matching TRBD2. The CDR3 contains 17 residues. J gave up 2 bases and V 4 bases, and 8 bases lay outside the gene matches. Per germline, CDR1 SGHNT and CDR2 YYREEE (reference sequence). CDR3: CASSHRTSGGLPYEQYV. The CDR3 DNA reads TGTGCCAGCAGCCACCGGACTAGCGGGGGGCTGCCCTACGAGCAGTACGTC.

V gene TRBV4-2 combines with J gene TRBJ2-2, with 9 bases that match TRBD2. Germline-derived CDR1 and CDR2 are LGHNA and YNFKEQ. The CDR3 length is 18 residues. Unmatched junction bases numbered 12, after V lost 0 bases and J lost 7 bases. The DNA of the CDR3 is TGTGCCAGCAGCCAAGACTATAGGCGGGGGGGCGCGAGCGGGGAGCTGTTTTTT. Protein sequence: CASSQDYRRGGASGELFF.

The gene calls are TRBV28 and TRBJ2-7; 11 bases fit TRBD2. The CDR3 is 16 amino acids. Germline CDR1 is MDHEN and CDR2 is SYDVKM. The trim removed 2 bases at V and 3 bases at J, leaving 6 bases unmatched. In DNA form, the CDR3 reads TGTGCCAGCAGTTTAGTTTTAGCGGGAGGGCACTACGAGCAGTACTTC. Residues: CASSLVLAGGHYEQYF.

This clone was detected only once. The J gene is TRBJ1-2, the V gene TRBV2; 9 nucleotides agree with TRBD1. The CDR3 extends over 14 amino acids. In germline, CDR1 is SNHLY, CDR2 FYNNEI. V shed 9 bases and J 4 bases; nucleotides not matched to a gene: 9. The CDR3 DNA reads as TGTGCCAGTAGCCCGGGACAGGGCTCCTATGGCTACACCTTC. Translation: CASSPGQGSYGYTF.

The chain combines TRBV6-2 or TRBV6-3 with TRBJ2-1, with D possibly matching TRBD1 (5 bases). Germline loops: CDR1 MNHEY, CDR2 SVGEGT. Trimming took off 6 bases at V and 3 bases at J, with 9 bases between the two ends. The CDR3 runs 13 residues. CDR3 amino acids: CASSKDSYNEQFF. For the CDR3, the DNA is TGTGCCAGCAGCAAAGACAGCTACAATGAGCAGTTCTTC.

The CDR3 loop reads CASSLGSGGILETQYF. The CDR3 DNA reads TGCGCCAGCAGCTTGGGAAGCGGGGGGATTCTTGAGACCCAGTACTTC. This chain connects TRBV5-1 to TRBJ2-5; 9 bases are a match to TRBD2. Germline values: CDR1 SGHRS, CDR2 YFSETQ. The CDR3 is made up of 16 amino acids. V shed 0 bases and J 5 bases; nucleotides not matched to a gene: 8. The variable domain in full, completed from reference TRBV5-1 and TRBJ2-5, reads KAGVTQTPRYLIKTRGQQVTLSCSPISGHRSVSWYQQTPGQGLQFLFEYFSETQRNKGNFPGRFSGRQFSNSRSEMNVSTLELGDSALYLCASSLGSGGILETQYFGPGTRLLVL.

V and J are TRBV6-5 and TRBJ1-3; 7 bases are a match to TRBD1. This CDR3 is 14 amino acids long. With V trimmed by 7 bases and J by 4 bases, 7 bases remained unmatched. Germline-derived CDR1 and CDR2 are MNHEY and SVGAGI. CDR3 sequence (DNA): TGTGCCAGCATGATAGACAGGGCGGGAAACACCATATATTTT. Encoded protein: CASMIDRAGNTIYF.

This chain links TRBV4-1 with TRBJ1-3; maybe TRBD1 (5 bases). The germline V gene encodes CDR1 MGHRA and CDR2 YSYEKL. With 0 bases removed from V and 0 bases from J, the gap between germline ends came to 9 bases. The CDR3 length is 16 residues. The CDR3 here is CASSQEWGDSGNTIYF. CDR3 in DNA: TGCGCCAGCAGCCAAGAGTGGGGCGACTCTGGAAACACCATATATTTT.

This clone was counted a few times. The V and J genes are TRBV19 and TRBJ2-6; tentative D call: TRBD1 (6 bases). This CDR3 is built from 15 residues. V lost 3 bases, J lost 2 bases, and 8 bases lay in between. Germline CDR1 is LNHDA and CDR2 is SQIVND (reference sequence). CDR3 in DNA: TGTGCCAGTAGTATTCGGGACACTGGGGCCAACGTCCTGACTTTC. It is translated as CASSIRDTGANVLTF.

The V and J genes are TRBV19 and TRBJ1-6; TRBD1 might be the D (5 bases). With 6 bases removed from V and 6 bases from J, the gap between germline ends came to 15 bases. Germline V gene lookup returns CDR1 LNHDA and CDR2 SQIVND (reference sequence). This CDR3 contains 15 residues. Here the CDR3 DNA reads TGTGCCAGTAGGTCTACAGGCTTTAGTAATTCACCCCTCCACTTT. Its protein product is CASRSTGFSNSPLHF.

The J gene is TRBJ2-1, the V gene TRBV5-1; D gene unclear. Trimming pared 0 bases from V and 6 bases from J, leaving 10 bases between. Per the germline V gene, CDR1 is SGHRS and CDR2 is YFSETQ. The CDR3 runs 14 residues. The CDR3 loop is CASSLGAVINEQFF. The CDR3 region has the DNA TGCGCCAGCAGCTTGGGGGCAGTCATCAATGAGCAGTTCTTC.

The genes are TRBV4-2 and TRBJ1-5, with 7 bases identical to TRBD1. CDR1 is LGHNA, CDR2 YNFKEQ, per germline. The CDR3 totals 16 residues. V shed 4 bases and J 1 base; nucleotides not matched to a gene: 7. The CDR3 spells CASSLFGQESNQPQHF. Here the CDR3 DNA reads TGTGCCAGCAGCCTCTTTGGACAGGAGAGCAATCAGCCCCAGCATTTT.

CDR3 region: CASSTHSRGAGELFF. The CDR3 DNA follows: TGTGCCAGCAGCACCCACTCACGGGGGGCCGGGGAGCTGTTTTTT. The chain joins TRBV9 to TRBJ2-2; TRBD2 matches at 7 bases. In germline, CDR1 is SGDLS, CDR2 YYNGEE. The CDR3 spans 15 residues. V shed 4 bases, J shed 6 bases, and the junction held 9 bases outside the gene matches.

The rearrangement uses TRBV6-5 and TRBJ1-1; a possible D gene is TRBD1 (6 bases). The CDR3 sequence is 14 residues long. Germline values: CDR1 MNHEY, CDR2 SVGAGI. Trimming took 5 bases from V and 1 from J, leaving 11 bases between them. This CDR3 is CASSPNRENTEAFF. CDR3 nucleotides: TGTGCCAGCAGTCCCAACAGGGAGAACACTGAAGCTTTCTTT.

The V call is TRBV28, the J call TRBJ1-1; a possible D gene is TRBD1 (5 bases). The germline V and J ends were trimmed by 2 bases and 3 bases, with 13 bases remaining between them. The CDR3 runs to 15 residues. Per the germline V gene, CDR1 is MDHEN and CDR2 is SYDVKM. This chain's CDR3 is CASSLGGVGDTEAFF. The CDR3 coding sequence is TGTGCCAGCAGTTTAGGAGGGGTTGGGGACACTGAAGCTTTCTTT.

The V call is TRBV11-2, the J call TRBJ2-7; no definite D call. The CDR3 is 13 residues long. Germline CDR1 and CDR2: SGHAT and FQNNGV. The V and J ends lost 1 base and 6 bases respectively, with 10 bases between them. The DNA of the CDR3 is TGTGCCAGCAGCTTAGGTTTTGCCGGCGAGCAGTACTTC. As protein: CASSLGFAGEQYF.

The DNA for the CDR3 is TGCGCCAGCAGCCGAGTTGGAGAGACCCAGTACTTC. It specifies CASSRVGETQYF. This chain joins TRBV10-2 and TRBJ2-5; D not resolved. The CDR3 loop spans 12 amino acids. Germline V lookup: CDR1 WSHSY, CDR2 SAAADI. Trimming left V 6 bases short and J 4 bases short, with 9 bases between.

CDR3 residues: CASSQGIPGGSATGELFF. In DNA, the CDR3 is TGTGCCAGCAGCCAAGGGATCCCTGGGGGGAGCGCCACCGGGGAGCTGTTTTTT. This chain uses TRBV3-1 (or the pseudogene TRBV3-2) with TRBJ2-2, with a tentative D call TRBD2 (6 bases). There are 18 residues in the CDR3. Germline CDR1 and CDR2: LGHDT and YNNKEL (reference sequence). The V end was cut by 1 base, the J end by 4 bases, with 19 bases between.

V usage is TRBV27 and J usage is TRBJ2-2; TRBD1 matches 10 bases. CDR1 MNHEY and CDR2 SMNVEV come from the germline V gene (reference sequence). The CDR3 extends over 15 amino acids. J lost 7 bases, V lost 9 bases, and 11 bases had no gene match. CDR3 DNA: TGTGCCAGTCCACTCCGGGACAGGGGTCACGGGGAGCTGTTTTTT. Amino acids: CASPLRDRGHGELFF.